This TCR beta chain was found in a study of blood T cell repertoires in COVID-19. Study at large: Collection of acute and convalescent COVID-19 samples took place in the United States, Italy and Spain. T cells, B-cell-depleted T cells, or PBMCs supplied cDNA or gDNA.

Between the trimmed V and J ends, which lost 4 bases and 8 bases, there was a span of 14 bases. There are 13 residues in the CDR3. Germline CDR1 SGHRS, CDR2 YFSETQ. As handled by the study authors: Amplified reference gene primers provided the basis for estimating nucleated cell counts. Only in-frame clones appear in the TCRdb table, and some are missing; sequencing was by immunoSEQ multiplex PCR. D and trimming were read from the DNA, whereas the V and J calls and clone size are those reported in that table. This table has approximately 220,000 clones, roughly four fifths appearing once. The specimen was peripheral blood. This sequence originates from a woman aged 55-70 years with acute or convalescent COVID-19. The chain links TRBV5-1 to TRBJ2-3; D gene uncertain. CDR3 residues: CASSHVAPPTQYF. For the CDR3, the DNA is TGCGCCAGCAGCCACGTGGCCCCTCCTACGCAGTATTTT. The full variable domain, completed using reference TRBV5-1 and TRBJ2-3, is KAGVTQTPRYLIKTRGQQVTLSCSPISGHRSVSWYQQTPGQGLQFLFEYFSETQRNKGNFPGRFSGRQFSNSRSEMNVSTLELGDSALYLCASSHVAPPTQYFGPGTRLTVL.